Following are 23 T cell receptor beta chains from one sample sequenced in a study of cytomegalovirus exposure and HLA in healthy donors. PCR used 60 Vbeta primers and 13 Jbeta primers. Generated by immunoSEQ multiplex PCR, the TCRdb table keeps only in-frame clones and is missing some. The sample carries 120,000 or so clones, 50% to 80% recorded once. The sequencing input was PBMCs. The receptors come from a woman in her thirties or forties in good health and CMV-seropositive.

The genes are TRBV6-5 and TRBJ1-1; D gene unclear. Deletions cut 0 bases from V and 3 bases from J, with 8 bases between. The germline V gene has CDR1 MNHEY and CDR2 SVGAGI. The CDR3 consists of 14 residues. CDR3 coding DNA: TGTGCCAGCAGTTACTCCCAATTTCACACTGAAGCTTTCTTT. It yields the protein CASSYSQFHTEAFF.

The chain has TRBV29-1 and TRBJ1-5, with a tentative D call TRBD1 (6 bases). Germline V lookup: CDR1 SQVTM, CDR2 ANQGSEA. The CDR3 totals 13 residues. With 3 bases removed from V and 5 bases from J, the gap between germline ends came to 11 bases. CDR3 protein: CSVEEQGHQPQHF. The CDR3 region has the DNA TGCAGCGTTGAGGAACAGGGTCATCAGCCCCAGCATTTT.

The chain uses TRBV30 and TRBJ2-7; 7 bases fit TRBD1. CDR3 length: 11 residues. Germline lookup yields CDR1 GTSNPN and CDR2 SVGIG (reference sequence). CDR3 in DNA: TGTGCTTCCGACAGGGTGGGCGAGCAGTACTTC. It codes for CASDRVGEQYF.

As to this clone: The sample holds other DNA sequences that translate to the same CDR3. CDR3: CASSFSVDTEAFF. In DNA form, the CDR3 reads TGTGCCAGCAGCTTTTCGGTGGACACTGAAGCTTTCTTT. The chain has TRBV7-9 and TRBJ1-1, with no clear D. V lost 3 bases, J lost 3 bases, and 8 bases lay in between. Germline V gene data show CDR1 as SEHNR and CDR2 as FQNEAQ (reference sequence). The CDR3 covers 13 residues.

CDR3 nucleotides: TGTGCCAGCAGCTTGCCTGGACTTCCATGGGAGCAGTACTTC. It codes for CASSLPGLPWEQYF. The chain couples TRBV7-2 to TRBJ2-7; possible D gene TRBD2, 5 bases. This CDR3 region has 14 residues. The V gene lost 3 bases and the J gene lost 7 bases, with 16 bases spanning the gap. Germline assignment: CDR1 SGHTA and CDR2 FQGNSA.

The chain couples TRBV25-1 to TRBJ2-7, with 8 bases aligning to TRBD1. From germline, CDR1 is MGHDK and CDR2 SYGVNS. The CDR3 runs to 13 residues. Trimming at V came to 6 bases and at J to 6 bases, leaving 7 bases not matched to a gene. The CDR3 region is CASSGQGYGEQYF. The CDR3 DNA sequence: TGTGCCAGCAGCGGACAGGGATACGGCGAGCAGTACTTC.

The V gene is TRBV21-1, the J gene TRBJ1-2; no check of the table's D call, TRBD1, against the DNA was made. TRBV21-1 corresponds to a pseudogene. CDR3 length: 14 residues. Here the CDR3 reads CASSGQVINYGYTF. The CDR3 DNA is TGTGCCAGCTCCGGACAGGTTATAAACTATGGCTACACCTTC.

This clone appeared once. CDR3 DNA: TGTGCCAGCTCACCTACTAGGGCGGGAGAGACAACAGATACGCAGTATTTT. Its protein is CASSPTRAGETTDTQYF. The gene calls are TRBV18 and TRBJ2-3; 7 nucleotides align to TRBD2. This CDR3 is 17 amino acids long. With 3 bases clipped from V and 3 bases from J, the junction kept 12 bases outside the gene matches. Germline V gene lookup returns CDR1 KGHSH and CDR2 LQKENI.

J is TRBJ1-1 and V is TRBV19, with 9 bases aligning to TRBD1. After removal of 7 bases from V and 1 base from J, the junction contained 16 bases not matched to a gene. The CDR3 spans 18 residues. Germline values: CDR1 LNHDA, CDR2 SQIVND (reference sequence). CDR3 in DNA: TGTGCCAGTAATAGGGTGGGGGACAGGGACGCTCCGAACACTGAAGCTTTCTTT. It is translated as CASNRVGDRDAPNTEAFF. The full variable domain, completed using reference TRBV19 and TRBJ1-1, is DGGITQSPKYLFRKEGQNVTLSCEQNLNHDAMYWYRQDPGQGLRLIYYSQIVNDFQKGDIAEGYSVSREKKESFPLTVTSAQKNPTAFYLCASNRVGDRDAPNTEAFFGQGTRLTVV.

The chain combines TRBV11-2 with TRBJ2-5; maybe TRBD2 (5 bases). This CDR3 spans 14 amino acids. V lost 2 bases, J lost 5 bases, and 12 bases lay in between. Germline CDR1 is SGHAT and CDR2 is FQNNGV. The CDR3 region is CASSLSGGRETQYF. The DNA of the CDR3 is TGTGCCAGCAGCTTATCTGGAGGCCGGGAGACCCAGTACTTC.

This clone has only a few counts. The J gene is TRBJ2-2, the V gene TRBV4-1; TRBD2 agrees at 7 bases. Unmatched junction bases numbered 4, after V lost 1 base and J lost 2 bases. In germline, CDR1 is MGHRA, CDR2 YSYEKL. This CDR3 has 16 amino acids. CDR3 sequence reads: CASSQGAGYNTGELFF. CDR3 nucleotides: TGCGCCAGCAGCCAAGGAGCGGGATACAACACCGGGGAGCTGTTTTTT.

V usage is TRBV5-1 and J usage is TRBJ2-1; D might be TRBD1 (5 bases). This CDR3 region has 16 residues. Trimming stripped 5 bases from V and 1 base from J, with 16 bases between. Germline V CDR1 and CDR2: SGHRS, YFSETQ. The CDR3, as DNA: TGCGCCAGCAGTCCCATCCCAGGGATGTCCTACAATGAGCAGTTCTTC. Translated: CASSPIPGMSYNEQFF.

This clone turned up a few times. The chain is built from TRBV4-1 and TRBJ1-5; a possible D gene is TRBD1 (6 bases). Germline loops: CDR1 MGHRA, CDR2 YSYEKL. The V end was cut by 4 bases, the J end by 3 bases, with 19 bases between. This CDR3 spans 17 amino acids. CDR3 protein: CASSRRQATGYNQPQHF. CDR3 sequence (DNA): TGCGCCAGCAGCCGCCGCCAGGCTACAGGGTACAATCAGCCCCAGCATTTT.

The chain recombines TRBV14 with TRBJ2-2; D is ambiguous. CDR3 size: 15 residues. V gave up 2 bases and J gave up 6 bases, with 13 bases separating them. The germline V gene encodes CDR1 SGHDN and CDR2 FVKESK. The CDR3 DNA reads TGTGCCAGCAGCCAATTCTCCAGGCCTTCCGGGGAGCTGTTTTTT. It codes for CASSQFSRPSGELFF.

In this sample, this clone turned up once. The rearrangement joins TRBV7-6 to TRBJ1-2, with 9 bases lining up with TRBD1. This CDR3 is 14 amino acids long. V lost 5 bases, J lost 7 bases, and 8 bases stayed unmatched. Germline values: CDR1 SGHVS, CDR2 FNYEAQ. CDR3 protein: CASSPQGALRGYTF. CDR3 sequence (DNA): TGTGCCAGCAGCCCACAGGGGGCGTTACGTGGCTACACCTTC.

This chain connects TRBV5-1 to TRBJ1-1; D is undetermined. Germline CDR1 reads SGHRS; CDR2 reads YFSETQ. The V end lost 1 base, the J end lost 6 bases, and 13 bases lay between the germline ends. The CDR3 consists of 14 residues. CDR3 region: CASSLWGAGAEAFF. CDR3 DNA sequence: TGCGCCAGCAGCTTGTGGGGTGCCGGGGCTGAAGCTTTCTTT.

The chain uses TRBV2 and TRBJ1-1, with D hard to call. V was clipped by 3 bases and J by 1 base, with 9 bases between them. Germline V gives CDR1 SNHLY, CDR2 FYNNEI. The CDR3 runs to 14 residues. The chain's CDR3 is CASSESDANTEAFF. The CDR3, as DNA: TGTGCCAGCAGTGAGAGTGATGCGAACACTGAAGCTTTCTTT. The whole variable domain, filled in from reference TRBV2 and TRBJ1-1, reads EPEVTQTPSHQVTQMGQEVILRCVPISNHLYFYWYRQILGQKVEFLVSFYNNEISEKSEIFDDQFSVERPDGSNFTLKIRSTKLEDSAMYFCASSESDANTEAFFGQGTRLTVV.

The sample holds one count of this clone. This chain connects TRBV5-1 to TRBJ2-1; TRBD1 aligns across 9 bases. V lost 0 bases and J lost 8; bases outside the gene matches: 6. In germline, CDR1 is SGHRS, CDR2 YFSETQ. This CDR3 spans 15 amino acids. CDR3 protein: CASSLGRDRVDEQFF. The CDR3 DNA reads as TGCGCCAGCAGCTTGGGACGGGACAGGGTCGATGAGCAGTTCTTC.

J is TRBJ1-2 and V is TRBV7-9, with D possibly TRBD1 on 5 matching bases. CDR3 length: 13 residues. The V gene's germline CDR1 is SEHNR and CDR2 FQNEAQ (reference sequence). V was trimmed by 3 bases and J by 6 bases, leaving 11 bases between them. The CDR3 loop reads CASSFPGKDGYTF. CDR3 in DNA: TGTGCCAGCAGCTTCCCAGGGAAGGATGGCTACACCTTC.

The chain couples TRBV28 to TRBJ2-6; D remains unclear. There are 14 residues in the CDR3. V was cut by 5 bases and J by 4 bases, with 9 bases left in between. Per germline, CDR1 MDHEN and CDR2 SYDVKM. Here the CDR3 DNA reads TGTGCCAGCAGTACCAACTCCGGGGCCAACGTCCTGACTTTC. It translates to CASSTNSGANVLTF.

The CDR3 spells CASSPVNYGYTF. The CDR3 nucleotides read TGTGCCAGCAGCCCGGTTAACTATGGCTACACCTTC. V and J are TRBV6-5 and TRBJ1-2; no clear D. CDR3 length: 12 residues. In germline, CDR1 is MNHEY, CDR2 SVGAGI. Trimming removed 6 bases at V and 1 base at J, with 6 bases between.

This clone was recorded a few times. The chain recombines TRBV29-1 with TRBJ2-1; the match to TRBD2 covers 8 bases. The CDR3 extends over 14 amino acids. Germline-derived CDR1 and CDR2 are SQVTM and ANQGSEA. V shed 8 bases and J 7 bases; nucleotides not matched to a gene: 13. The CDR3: CSLIGLAGRNEQFF. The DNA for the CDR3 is TGCAGCTTGATAGGACTAGCTGGGAGGAATGAGCAGTTCTTC.

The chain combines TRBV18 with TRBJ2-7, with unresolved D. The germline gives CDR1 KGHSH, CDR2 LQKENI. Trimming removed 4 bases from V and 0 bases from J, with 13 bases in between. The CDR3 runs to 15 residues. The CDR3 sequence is CASSQLDISSYEQYF. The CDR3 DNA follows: TGTGCCAGCTCACAACTCGACATTAGCTCCTACGAGCAGTACTTC. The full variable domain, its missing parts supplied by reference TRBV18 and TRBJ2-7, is NAGVMQNPRHLVRRRGQEARLRCSPMKGHSHVYWYRQLPEEGLKFMVYLQKENIIDESGMPKERFSAEFPKEGPSILRIQQVVRGDSAAYFCASSQLDISSYEQYFGPGTRLTVT.